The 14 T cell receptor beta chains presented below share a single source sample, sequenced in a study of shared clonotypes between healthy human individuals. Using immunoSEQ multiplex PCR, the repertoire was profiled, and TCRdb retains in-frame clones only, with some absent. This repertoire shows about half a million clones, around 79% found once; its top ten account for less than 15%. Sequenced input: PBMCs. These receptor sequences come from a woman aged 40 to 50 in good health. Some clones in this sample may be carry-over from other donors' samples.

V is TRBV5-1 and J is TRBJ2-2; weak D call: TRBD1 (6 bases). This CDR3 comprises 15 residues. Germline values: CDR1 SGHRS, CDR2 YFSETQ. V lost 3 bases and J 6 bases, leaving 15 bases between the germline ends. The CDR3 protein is CASSSQGVFAGELFF. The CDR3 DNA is TGCGCCAGCAGCTCACAGGGTGTGTTCGCCGGGGAGCTGTTTTTT.

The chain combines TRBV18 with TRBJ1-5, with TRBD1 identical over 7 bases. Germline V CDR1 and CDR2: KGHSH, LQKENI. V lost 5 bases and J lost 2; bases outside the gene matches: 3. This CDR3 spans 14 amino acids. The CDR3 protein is CASSSGTGNQPQHF. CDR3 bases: TGTGCCAGCTCATCAGGGACAGGCAATCAGCCCCAGCATTTT.

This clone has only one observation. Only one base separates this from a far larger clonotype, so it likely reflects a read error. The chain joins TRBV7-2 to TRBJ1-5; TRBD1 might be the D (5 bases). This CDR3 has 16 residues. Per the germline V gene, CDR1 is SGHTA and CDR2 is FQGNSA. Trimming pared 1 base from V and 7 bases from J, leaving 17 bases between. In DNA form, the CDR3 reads TGTGCCAGCAGCTTAGTCTTGGAGGGGAATAACCAGCCCCAGCATTTT. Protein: CASSLVLEGNNQPQHF.

The CDR3 loop reads CASSPGQGGNEKLFF. Written as DNA, the CDR3 is TGTGCCAGCTCACCGGGACAGGGAGGCAATGAAAAACTGTTTTTT. The gene calls are TRBV18 and TRBJ1-4; 9 bases match TRBD1. CDR1 and CDR2 from the germline V gene are KGHSH and LQKENI. This CDR3 spans 15 amino acids. V lost 3 bases and J lost 5; bases outside the gene matches: 4.

CDR3 in amino acids: CASSVESRGLQPQHF. CDR3 coding DNA: TGTGCCAGCAGTGTGGAGTCTAGGGGTTTGCAGCCCCAGCATTTT. This chain uses TRBV6-1 with TRBJ1-5; maybe TRBD1 (5 bases). V gave up 4 bases and J gave up 7 bases, with 17 bases separating them. This CDR3 has 15 residues. Germline assignment: CDR1 MNHNS and CDR2 SASEGT.

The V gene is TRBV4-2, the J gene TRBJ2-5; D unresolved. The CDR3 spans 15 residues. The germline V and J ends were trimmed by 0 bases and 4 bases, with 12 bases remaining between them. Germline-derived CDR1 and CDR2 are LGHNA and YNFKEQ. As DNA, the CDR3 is TGTGCCAGCAGCCAAGATCGGAAAGGGCGAGAGACCCAGTACTTC. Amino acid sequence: CASSQDRKGRETQYF.

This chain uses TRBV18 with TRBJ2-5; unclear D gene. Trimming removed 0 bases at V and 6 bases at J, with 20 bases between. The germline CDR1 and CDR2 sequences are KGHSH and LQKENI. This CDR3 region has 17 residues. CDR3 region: CASSPPELENKMKTQYF. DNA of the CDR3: TGTGCCAGCTCACCACCTGAGCTAGAAAACAAGATGAAGACCCAGTACTTC.

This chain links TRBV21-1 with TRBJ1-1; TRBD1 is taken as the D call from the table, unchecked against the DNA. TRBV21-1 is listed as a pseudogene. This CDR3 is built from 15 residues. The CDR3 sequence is CASSKWSQGRTEAFF. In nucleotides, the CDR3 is TGTGCCAGCAGCAAGTGGAGCCAGGGGCGAACTGAAGCTTTCTTT.

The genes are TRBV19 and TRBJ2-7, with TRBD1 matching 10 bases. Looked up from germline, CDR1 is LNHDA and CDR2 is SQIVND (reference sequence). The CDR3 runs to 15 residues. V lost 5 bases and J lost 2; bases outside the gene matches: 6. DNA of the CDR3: TGTGCCAGTAGTGAGGACAGGGGGGGAACCTACGAGCAGTACTTC. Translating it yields CASSEDRGGTYEQYF.

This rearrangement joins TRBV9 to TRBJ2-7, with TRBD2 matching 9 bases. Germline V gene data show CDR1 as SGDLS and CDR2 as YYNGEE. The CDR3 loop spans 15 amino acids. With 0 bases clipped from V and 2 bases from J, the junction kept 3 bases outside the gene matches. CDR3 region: CASSVVAGGPYEQYF. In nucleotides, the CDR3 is TGTGCCAGCAGCGTAGTGGCGGGAGGGCCCTACGAGCAGTACTTC.

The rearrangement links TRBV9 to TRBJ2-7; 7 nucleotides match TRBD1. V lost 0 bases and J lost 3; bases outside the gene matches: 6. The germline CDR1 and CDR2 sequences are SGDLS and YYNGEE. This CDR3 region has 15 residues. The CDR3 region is CASSVGRQGIYEQYF. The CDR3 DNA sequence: TGTGCCAGCAGCGTAGGGCGACAGGGAATCTACGAGCAGTACTTC.

The CDR3 sequence is CASGKDTQYF. DNA of the CDR3: TGTGCCAGCGGAAAAGATACGCAGTATTTT. The rearrangement links TRBV5-4 to TRBJ2-3; D is uncertain. Trimming pared 7 bases from V and 5 bases from J, leaving 5 bases between. CDR1 and CDR2 from the germline V gene are SGHNT and YYREEE (reference sequence). This CDR3 region has 10 residues.

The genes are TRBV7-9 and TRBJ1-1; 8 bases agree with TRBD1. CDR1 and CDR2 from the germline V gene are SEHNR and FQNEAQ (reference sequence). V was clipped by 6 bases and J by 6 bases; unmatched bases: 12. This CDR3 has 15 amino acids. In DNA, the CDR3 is TGTGCCAGCAGTACGATCGGGACAGGTTTACCTGAAGCTTTCTTT. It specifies CASSTIGTGLPEAFF. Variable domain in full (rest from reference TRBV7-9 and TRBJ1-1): DTGVSQNPRHKITKRGQNVTFRCDPISEHNRLYWYRQTLGQGPEFLTYFQNEAQLEKSRLLSDRFSAERPKGSFSTLEIQRTEQGDSAMYLCASSTIGTGLPEAFFGQGTRLTVV.

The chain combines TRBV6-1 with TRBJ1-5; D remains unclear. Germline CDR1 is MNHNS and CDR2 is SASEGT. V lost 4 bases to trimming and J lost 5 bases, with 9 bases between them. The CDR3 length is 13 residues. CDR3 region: CASSGQTYQPQHF. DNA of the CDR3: TGTGCCAGCAGTGGGCAGACTTATCAGCCCCAGCATTTT.